This T cell receptor beta chain was retrieved from a study of pediatric ulcerative colitis. With 1 base removed from V and 4 bases from J, the gap between germline ends came to 13 bases. The CDR3 runs to 15 residues. The germline gives CDR1 SGDLS, CDR2 YYNGEE. A single count supports this clone. Only in-frame clones appear in the TCRdb table, and some are missing; sequencing was by immunoSEQ multiplex PCR. The data hold about 35,000 clones, with around 80% observed a single time. During colonoscopy, one to two rectal pinch biopsies were collected. No immunosuppressive drugs were given to ulcerative colitis patients before diagnostic colonoscopy.

Sequencing input: gut tissue. The source is a boy younger than 18 with mild ulcerative colitis. This sequence joins TRBV9 and TRBJ2-3, with a weak D call TRBD1 (5 bases). The CDR3 region is CASSVRWEGADTQYF. Written as DNA, the CDR3 is TGTGCCAGCAGCGTAAGATGGGAAGGGGCAGATACGCAGTATTTT.